This TCR beta chain comes out of a study of cytomegalovirus exposure and HLA in healthy donors. General study findings and limits: A reported reduction in N-insertions relative to the roughly 610-donor mean was seen in an Asian-associated ancestry cluster in a later analysis.

The germline gives CDR1 GTSNPN, CDR2 SVGIG (reference sequence). This CDR3 comprises 13 residues. V lost 1 base to trimming and J lost 14 bases; unmatched junction nucleotides: 4. Details on this clone: What it binds is not known.

A multiplex PCR was run with 60 Vbeta primers and 13 Jbeta primers. In the original analysis: Per a later analysis, the number of unique TCR beta chains was approximately 80 million, of which about 10 million were shared. Sequencing used immunoSEQ multiplex PCR; TCRdb keeps in-frame clones, though not all of them. V and J calls and clone size follow that table, whereas D and trimming were derived from the DNA. The record lists under 200,000 clones, of which the ten most abundant hold less than 6.5%. The specimen was PBMCs. The chain joins TRBV30 to TRBJ2-1, with TRBD2 matching over 14 bases. This receptor was identified in a man aged 25 to 40 in good health and CMV-seronegative. Here the CDR3 reads CAWSATSGRAEFF. The CDR3 DNA reads as TGTGCCTGGAGTGCGACTAGCGGGAGGGCAGAGTTCTTC.